The 21 T cell receptor beta chains in this list originate from one sample, sequenced in a study of T cells in Graves' hyperthyroidism and ophthalmopathy. RNA transcripts served as the template for amplifying TCR beta CDR3 regions. HTBI primers drove first-round RT-PCR of the TCR CDR3. One entry per CDR3 protein results from TCRdb running MiXCR on the multiplex PCR reads. The sample has some 250,000 distinct CDR3 sequences, more than 14% seen once. Sequencing was carried out using blood. The receptors derive from a woman in her thirties or forties with Graves' hyperthyroidism that later progressed to Graves' ophthalmopathy.

This clonotype was found many times. The genes are TRBV6-1 and TRBJ2-7; no definite D call. This CDR3 is 14 amino acids long. V lost 3 bases and J lost 2, with 11 bases in between. Germline assignment: CDR1 MNHNS and CDR2 SASEGT. The CDR3 nucleotides are TGTGCCAGCAGTGATAGTGGCAGGACCTACGAGCAGTACTTC. It codes for CASSDSGRTYEQYF.

This clonotype was counted a few times. J is TRBJ2-7 and V is TRBV19, with 9 bases lining up with TRBD1. The J segment lost 4 bases and the V segment lost 1 base, leaving 5 bases of the junction unmatched. The CDR3 covers 15 residues. In germline, CDR1 is LNHDA, CDR2 SQIVND (reference sequence). Here the CDR3 DNA reads TGTGCCAGTAGTATAGCGGGACAGGGTTTTTACGAGCAGTACTTC. The encoded protein is CASSIAGQGFYEQYF.

J is TRBJ1-2 and V is TRBV6-1; 7 nucleotides align to TRBD1. Germline-derived CDR1 and CDR2 are MNHNS and SASEGT. The CDR3 length is 15 residues. The V gene end was trimmed by 6 bases and the J gene end by 1 base; junction bases not matched to a gene: 8. In nucleotides, the CDR3 is TGTGCCAGCAGCGGGAGACAGGGATTTAACTATGGCTACACCTTC. Protein: CASSGRQGFNYGYTF.

The V and J genes are TRBV7-2 and TRBJ2-2, with 9 positions matching TRBD2. The CDR3 extends over 16 amino acids. V lost 5 bases, J lost 6 bases, and 10 bases stayed unmatched. The germline gives CDR1 SGHTA, CDR2 FQGNSA. As DNA, the CDR3 is TGTGCCAGCAGCGTTTCTAGCGGGACTTATGCCGGGGAGCTGTTTTTT. Amino acids: CASSVSSGTYAGELFF.

This clonotype was observed at least ten times. V and J are TRBV13 and TRBJ2-3; no firm D call. Germline CDR1 reads PRHDT; CDR2 reads FYEKMQ (reference sequence). Trimming left V 5 bases short and J 4 bases short, with 10 bases between. CDR3 size: 13 residues. This CDR3 is CASSRLSSDTQYF. CDR3 nucleotides: TGTGCCAGCAGCCGACTTAGCTCAGATACGCAGTATTTT.

The rearrangement uses TRBV28 and TRBJ1-3; TRBD1 agrees at 9 bases. CDR3 length: 15 amino acids. With 6 bases clipped from V and 1 base from J, the junction kept 4 bases outside the gene matches. The germline V gene has CDR1 MDHEN and CDR2 SYDVKM. The CDR3 loop is CASSQDRGSGNTIYF. CDR3 nucleotides: TGTGCCAGCAGCCAAGACAGGGGGTCTGGAAACACCATATATTTT.

This clonotype was seen at least ten times. One end of the junction does not line up with germline, which may come from a read error. The chain combines TRBV28 with TRBJ2-2; 7 positions match TRBD2. Germline V gene data show CDR1 as MDHEN and CDR2 as SYDVKM. The CDR3 sequence is 15 residues long. The CDR3 loop is CASSSGGGRTRELFF. CDR3 sequence (DNA): TGTGCCAGCAGTAGTGGGGGGGGACGCACCCGGGAGCTGTTTTTT.

Ten or more counts support this clonotype. This chain connects TRBV28 to TRBJ1-4; possibly TRBD1 for D (5 bases). Per the germline V gene, CDR1 is MDHEN and CDR2 is SYDVKM. The ends were cut back, 4 bases at V and 5 bases at J, with 14 bases in the middle. The CDR3 runs to 15 residues. The CDR3 loop reads CASSYPGYKNEKLFF. Here the CDR3 DNA reads TGTGCCAGCAGTTATCCAGGGTACAAGAATGAAAAACTGTTTTTT.

This clonotype was detected many times. The chain has TRBV10-3 and TRBJ1-4; maybe TRBD1 (5 bases). The CDR3 is 14 residues long. Deletions cut 4 bases from V and 11 bases from J, with 17 bases between. Germline V CDR1 and CDR2: ENHRY, SYGVKD. The CDR3 nucleotides are TGTGCCATCAGTGGGAGCGATAGGGACGCTAAACTGTTTTTT. Translating it yields CAISGSDRDAKLFF.

This clonotype has just a few counts. The genes are TRBV20-1 and TRBJ2-2, with 9 bases identical to TRBD2. V lost 3 bases, J lost 6 bases, and 11 bases stayed unmatched. Germline V CDR1 and CDR2: DFQATT, SNEGSKA (reference sequence). This CDR3 contains 16 residues. The CDR3 DNA is TGCAGTGCTAGGGACCCTGCGGGAGGGCCGGCCGGGGAGCTGTTTTTT. As protein: CSARDPAGGPAGELFF.

This clonotype was seen at least ten times. This chain connects TRBV30 to TRBJ1-1; no clear D. V was cut by 1 base and J by 12 bases, with 15 bases left in between. The germline V gene has CDR1 GTSNPN and CDR2 SVGIG (reference sequence). The CDR3 loop spans 12 amino acids. The CDR3 DNA follows: TGTGCCTGGAGTGGGTTATGGAGGGCGACTTTCTTT. Translated, it gives CAWSGLWRATFF.

This clonotype has at least ten counts. The rearrangement links TRBV6-2 or TRBV6-3 to TRBJ2-7; 7 positions match TRBD2. The CDR3 totals 18 residues. Per germline, CDR1 MNHEY and CDR2 SVGEGT. Germline trimming cut 5 bases from V and 1 base from J; bases unmatched to any gene: 17. The CDR3 here is CASSRNRDRDYGSYEQYF. The CDR3 coding sequence is TGTGCCAGCAGTAGGAATAGAGACCGGGACTACGGATCCTACGAGCAGTACTTC.

This clonotype was seen many times. J is TRBJ2-2 and V is TRBV10-2; D assignment may be TRBD1 or TRBD2 (5 bases each). Per germline, CDR1 WSHSY and CDR2 SAAADI. The V end lost 11 bases, the J end lost 1 base, and 17 bases lay between the germline ends. This CDR3 has 15 amino acids. In DNA, the CDR3 is TGCGCCGCGGCGAGGGGTGAGCAGAACACCGGGGAGCTGTTTTTT. This gives the protein CAAARGEQNTGELFF.

This clonotype was seen at least ten times. V is TRBV5-6 and J is TRBJ2-7; D remains ambiguous. CDR1 SGHDT and CDR2 YYEEEE come from the germline V gene. The V end was cut by 2 bases, the J end by 0 bases, with 12 bases between. The CDR3 covers 15 residues. The CDR3 loop is CASSFGPRDSYEQYF. CDR3 sequence (DNA): TGTGCCAGCAGCTTCGGACCGAGAGACTCCTACGAGCAGTACTTC.

In its sample, this clonotype was seen many times. V gene TRBV12-3 or TRBV12-4 combines with J gene TRBJ1-5, with 9 positions matching TRBD1. The V segment lost 8 bases and the J segment 7 bases; nucleotides outside the gene matches: 18. The CDR3 runs to 17 residues. The CDR3 DNA follows: TGTGCCAGCCGGGCGGACAAGACGGGACAGGGCAGCCAGCCCCAGCATTTT. Protein: CASRADKTGQGSQPQHF.

This clonotype was picked up many times. The V call is TRBV28, the J call TRBJ2-7, with 11 positions matching TRBD2. This CDR3 is 15 amino acids long. CDR1 is MDHEN and CDR2 is SYDVKM in the germline V gene. Trimming took 6 bases from V and 4 from J; bases not matched to a gene: 8. As DNA, the CDR3 is TGTGCCAGCAGCTTGGCTAGCGGGAGGTGGTACGAGCAGTACTTC. Its translation: CASSLASGRWYEQYF.

This clonotype was observed at least ten times. This rearrangement joins TRBV28 to TRBJ2-5; TRBD2 matches 12 bases. V trimming: 3 bases; J trimming: 2 bases; junction bases outside the gene matches: 16. This CDR3 is 20 amino acids long. Germline lookup yields CDR1 MDHEN and CDR2 SYDVKM. The CDR3 loop is CASSFRSYRLAGGDQETQYF. The DNA for the CDR3 is TGTGCCAGCAGTTTCCGCTCTTACAGGCTAGCGGGAGGGGATCAAGAGACCCAGTACTTC.

This clonotype was seen repeatedly, ten times or more. The chain carries TRBV7-8 and TRBJ1-4; 8 bases agree with TRBD1. Germline V gene sequence: CDR1 SGHVS, CDR2 FQNEAQ. The CDR3 is made up of 17 amino acids. V gave up 5 bases and J gave up 5 bases; unmatched junction bases: 13. The CDR3 protein is CASSLEGRGRLNEKLFF. CDR3 DNA sequence: TGTGCCAGCAGCCTAGAGGGCAGGGGGCGTCTGAATGAAAAACTGTTTTTT.

This clonotype was found many times. The J gene is TRBJ2-2, the V gene TRBV7-2; D not resolved. In germline, CDR1 is SGHTA, CDR2 FQGNSA. Trimming pared 1 base from V and 4 bases from J, leaving 10 bases between. The CDR3 is 15 amino acids. The CDR3: CASSLVRRGTGELFF. The CDR3 DNA sequence: TGTGCCAGCAGCTTAGTCCGGCGCGGCACCGGGGAGCTGTTTTTT. Supplemented by reference TRBV7-2 and TRBJ2-2, the full variable domain reads GAGVSQSPSNKVTEKGKDVELRCDPISGHTALYWYRQSLGQGLEFLIYFQGNSAPDKSGLPSDRFSAERTGGSVSTLTIQRTQQEDSAVYLCASSLVRRGTGELFFGEGSRLTVL.

Details on this clonotype: It may be a read error: a sequence one base away is much more abundant. Because it lacks the conserved phenylalanine or tryptophan at the end, this CDR3 is likely a read error. The chain is built from TRBV5-6 and TRBJ1-1; 9 nucleotides line up with TRBD1. The germline V gene has CDR1 SGHDT and CDR2 YYEEEE. The trim removed 0 bases at V and 0 bases at J, leaving 0 bases unmatched. The CDR3 has 15 amino acids. The CDR3 here is CASSLGQGVNTEAFL. The CDR3 DNA follows: TGTGCCAGCAGCTTGGGACAGGGGGTGAACACTGAAGCTTTCCTT.

There are many counts of this clonotype. V is TRBV2 and J is TRBJ1-5, with TRBD1 matching over 9 bases. CDR1 and CDR2 (germline): SNHLY, FYNNEI. Losses at the gene ends were 1 base for V and 6 bases for J; bases not matched to a gene: 4. The CDR3 loop spans 15 amino acids. CDR3 nucleotide sequence: TGTGCCAGCAGTGAAGGTACAGGGGGCTCTCAGCCCCAGCATTTT. It yields the protein CASSEGTGGSQPQHF.